This TCR beta chain was found in a study of blood T cell repertoires in COVID-19 (dated by TCRdb to about 2020). Regarding the research as a whole: Samples covering the acute and convalescent phases of COVID-19 were provided by collaborators in the United States, Italy and Spain. The material from the prospective study consisted of cDNA or gDNA derived from T cells, B-cell-depleted T cells, or PBMCs. The dataset comprised deeply sampled blood TCRbeta repertoires from subjects exposed to, actively infected with, or recovered from COVID-19. The repertoires were released in a freely available public database meant as a resource for research on the immune response to SARS-CoV-2. The samples were drawn from the first 160 participants of the ongoing ImmuneRACE study and from over a thousand subjects provided by 6 global collaborators. Sample metadata almost always included a de-identified subject ID, COVID-19 status, age in years and sex. Where available, HLA class I and class II types were taken from metadata supplied by the sample provider and were not determined by assay-based typing. General study outcomes and caveats: Clinical and demographic metadata were provided uncurated, with the amount varying by source and participant.

In the prospective study, participants were 18 to 89 years old, resided in fewer than 25 geographic areas of the United States, and were enrolled through a virtual design. To assign participants to cohorts, the prospective study relied on clinical history that participants themselves reported in a screening survey and a study questionnaire. Recovered participants in ImmuneRACE Cohort 3 were defined as having two consecutive negative NP/OP PCR tests, clearance from a healthcare professional, or resolution of symptoms. Mobile phlebotomists in the prospective study collected whole blood, serum and a nasopharyngeal or oropharyngeal swab from every participant. Over a roughly 2-month period, participants in the prospective study had the option of providing additional blood draws and questionnaires. Blood samples from the prospective study were shipped frozen or at room temperature prior to DNA extraction.

This clone showed up just a few times. No cognate antigen has been identified for it. Per-base quality was not reported, and no clone a single base away is much larger than it. CDR1 and CDR2 (LGHNT, FRNRAP) derive from the germline V gene. The CDR3 starts with the cysteine, ends with the phenylalanine, and has 16 residues. Here the CDR3 DNA is all that survives: 48 bases in frame from base 1. V and J lose 2 bases and 3 bases, and a span of 11 bases separates them. TCRbeta CDR3 regions were amplified from genomic DNA using the immunoSEQ Assay, a bias-controlled multiplex PCR. The original pipeline was this. The number of nucleated cells in each sample was estimated from the amplification of reference gene primers within the assay. Sequence reads were collapsed and filtered to measure the absolute abundance of every unique TCRbeta CDR3 rearrangement. Productive Simpson clonality was computed per sample as the square root of Simpson's diversity index over productive rearrangements. TCRdb stores this immuneACCESS table with in-frame sequences only. Part of the clones is absent; in the studies checked, under half of the shortfall reflects unresolved V genes, and no reason is known for the rest. V and J calls and clone size are as listed in that table; D and trimming were resolved from the DNA. The sample profile shows roughly 250,000 clones; approximately 85% of them were found once. The ten largest clonotypes hold less than 2.5% of the sample.

The rearrangement joined TRBV12-5 to TRBJ1-6; the best D guess is TRBD1, with 6 bases matching. The sample consisted of PBMCs or T cells enriched from blood (not recorded which). This receptor was obtained from a woman aged 45-65 years who had recovered from COVID-19. The CDR3 amino acid sequence is: CASGLLQGFYNSPLHF. The nucleotide sequence reads as follows: TGTGCTAGTGGTTTGTTACAGGGTTTCTATAATTCACCCCTCCACTTT.